A selection of T cell receptor beta chains follows, all from one sample in a study of shared clonotypes between healthy human individuals. The protocol was immunoSEQ multiplex PCR, while the TCRdb copy is restricted to in-frame clones and leaves out a portion. There are about 470,000 clones in the sample; around 79% occur only once, and 13% lies in the top ten. Specimen: PBMCs. These receptors were taken from a woman in her forties in good health. Some clones in this sample may be carry-over from other donors' samples. Each CDR3 is given with its conserved first and last residue. D genes are given only for firm matches. Expanded clones are given a class, and other clones once, few, many or no size at all.

v_call	d_call	j_call	clone_size	cdr3_nt	cdr3_aa
TRBV27	TRBD1	TRBJ2-7	-	TGTGCCAGCAGTTTAAGGGACAGGGGGCTTCCCTACGAGCAGTACTTC	CASSLRDRGLPYEQYF
TRBV7-9	TRBD2	TRBJ2-1	-	TGTGCCAGCAGCTTAGGAGCGGGAGGTAGTAATGAGCAGTTCTTC	CASSLGAGGSNEQFF
TRBV6-6	-	TRBJ2-7	few	TGTGCCAGCAGCGGACTTAGCTCCTACGAGCAGTACTTC	CASSGLSSYEQYF
TRBV7-3	-	TRBJ2-7	-	TGTGCCAGCAGCGTACTCCCCGGGACCCCGATGCACGAGCAGTACTTC	CASSVLPGTPMHEQYF
TRBV6-1	-	TRBJ1-2	-	TGTGCCAGCAGTGAAGCTGGGCCGGGGTACTATGGCTACACCTTC	CASSEAGPGYYGYTF
TRBV9	-	TRBJ2-5	-	TGTGCCAGCAGCGTAGGTCAGGGGCAAGAGACCCAGTACTTC	CASSVGQGQETQYF
TRBV28	-	TRBJ1-5	few	TGTGCCAGCAGTTCCTTAGTGCTGAATAGCAATCAGCCCCAGCATTTT	CASSSLVLNSNQPQHF
TRBV18	-	TRBJ2-1	-	TGTGCCAGCTCACCTAGAGCCGGAGGTGGGGGAGACAATGAGCAGTTCTTC	CASSPRAGGGGDNEQFF
TRBV27	TRBD1	TRBJ2-4	-	TGTGCCAGCAGTTTGAAGGGACAGGGTTCCAAAAACATTCAGTACTTC	CASSLKGQGSKNIQYF
TRBV28	TRBD1	TRBJ2-3	-	TGTGCCAGCGCTTCTACCTGGGCAGGGGGCGCAGATACGCAGTATTTT	CASASTWAGGADTQYF
TRBV6-6	TRBD1	TRBJ1-3	few	TGTGCCAGCAGTCTTACACAGGGGGCTGGAAACACCATATATTTT	CASSLTQGAGNTIYF